This T cell receptor (beta chain) is drawn from a study of blood T cell repertoires in COVID-19. Profiled with immunoSEQ multiplex PCR; TCRdb holds only in-frame clones, not every one. In the table there are some 260,000 clones, around 80% of which are singletons. This CDR3 comprises 15 residues. Trimming removed 2 bases at V and 6 bases at J, with 14 bases between. Germline CDR1 and CDR2: SGHTA and FQGNSA. The specimen was PBMCs or T cells enriched from blood (not recorded which). The chain combines TRBV7-2 with TRBJ1-5, with D possibly TRBD1 on 5 matching bases. The clonotype originates from a man aged 25 to 40 with acute COVID-19. CDR3 residues: CASSLRGGEGQPQHF. The CDR3 nucleotides are TGTGCCAGCAGCTTACGGGGAGGGGAAGGTCAGCCCCAGCATTTT.